This TCR beta chain stems from a study of cytomegalovirus exposure and HLA in healthy donors. Study-level points and caveats: The authors enumerated around 150 TCR beta chains as linked to cytomegalovirus. A later analysis found common viral pathogens apparently linked to several of the most significant clusters. Productive rates of about 87% or about 30% were seen for most TCR beta V segments in an earlier analysis. With later analysis, a missense DCLRE1C variant became linked to TCR beta V- and J-gene trimming.

This PCR relied on a set of 60 Vbeta primers and 13 Jbeta primers. Profiled with immunoSEQ multiplex PCR; TCRdb holds only in-frame clones, not every one. The sample totals fewer than 95,000 clones. V shed 6 bases, J shed 5 bases, and the junction held 4 bases outside the gene matches. The CDR3 sequence is 14 residues long. Germline V gene data show CDR1 as MNHEY and CDR2 as SMNVEV (reference sequence). A note on this clone: Its antigen is unidentified.

The clonotype comes from a woman in her forties in good health and CMV-seropositive. Sequencing input: PBMCs. The chain couples TRBV27 to TRBJ1-5, with 10 bases matching TRBD1. The CDR3 sequence: CASRRTGGDQPQHF. For the CDR3, the DNA is TGTGCCAGCAGGCGGACAGGGGGGGATCAGCCCCAGCATTTT.